The rows below give T cell receptor beta chains drawn from one sample of a study of blood T cell repertoires in COVID-19. Sequencing was performed with immunoSEQ multiplex PCR; in TCRdb, only in-frame clones are kept and a portion is missing. The sample holds about 60,000 clones, 75% to 80% seen once. The sequenced sample consisted of peripheral blood. Every receptor here comes from a human donor in a cohort sampled during active COVID-19. Each CDR3 is given with its conserved first and last residue. Fields, in order: V gene, clone size, CDR3 protein. Only some rows state a clone size, as once, few, many or a class for expanded clones.

v_call: TRBV4-3; clone_size: -; cdr3_aa: CASSRGPQGYGYTF
v_call: TRBV28; clone_size: -; cdr3_aa: CASSTTRTGAFYEQYF
v_call: TRBV19; clone_size: -; cdr3_aa: CASSETANYGYTF
v_call: TRBV28; clone_size: -; cdr3_aa: CASRRTGSPEAFF
v_call: TRBV18; clone_size: -; cdr3_aa: CASSPLDSSSYNSPLHF
v_call: TRBV4-1; clone_size: -; cdr3_aa: CASSPGGAGGETQYF
v_call: TRBV18; clone_size: -; cdr3_aa: CASSPSQEGANVLTF
v_call: TRBV7-8; clone_size: few; cdr3_aa: CASSLGPQAQETQYF
v_call: TRBV19; clone_size: -; cdr3_aa: CASIGPKGAGYTF
v_call: TRBV5-1; clone_size: few; cdr3_aa: CASSLTGTGNEAFF
v_call: TRBV6-6; clone_size: -; cdr3_aa: CASLGTGAFFYEQYF
v_call: TRBV9; clone_size: -; cdr3_aa: CASSSRVLGARSGELFF
v_call: TRBV2; clone_size: -; cdr3_aa: CASNRVVQETQYF
v_call: TRBV7-8; clone_size: once; cdr3_aa: CASSRDSARGEQFF
v_call: TRBV29-1; clone_size: -; cdr3_aa: CSALTSGSLNEQFF
v_call: TRBV20-1; clone_size: -; cdr3_aa: CSAMTDSPLHF
v_call: TRBV11-3; clone_size: -; cdr3_aa: CASSLSGNYGYTF
v_call: TRBV5-4; clone_size: once; cdr3_aa: CASSPSRGRSTEAFF
v_call: TRBV9; clone_size: few; cdr3_aa: CASSRAGNDEQFF
v_call: TRBV5-8; clone_size: -; cdr3_aa: CASSLESPLVREQYF
v_call: TRBV27; clone_size: -; cdr3_aa: CASKFFAGSYNSPLHF
v_call: TRBV3-1/TRBV3-2; clone_size: -; cdr3_aa: CASQSVSGNTIYF
v_call: TRBV29-1; clone_size: -; cdr3_aa: CSVDVSGGPYEQYF
v_call: TRBV11-2; clone_size: -; cdr3_aa: CASSTGSVETQYF
v_call: TRBV2; clone_size: -; cdr3_aa: CASRGTGGYSPLHF
v_call: TRBV15; clone_size: -; cdr3_aa: CATSKLNDGELFF
v_call: TRBV20-1; clone_size: -; cdr3_aa: CSASRTREQYF
v_call: TRBV4-2; clone_size: once; cdr3_aa: CASSQDGTGTDTQYF
v_call: TRBV19; clone_size: -; cdr3_aa: CASSISAGQGTTGELFF
v_call: TRBV27; clone_size: -; cdr3_aa: CASSTGQGAGTQYF
v_call: TRBV9; clone_size: -; cdr3_aa: CASSAGITNEKLFF
v_call: TRBV10-3; clone_size: -; cdr3_aa: CAISGTGDFADTQYF
v_call: TRBV4-3; clone_size: few; cdr3_aa: CASSLEVATDTQYF
v_call: TRBV2; clone_size: -; cdr3_aa: CASFRAYGYTF
v_call: TRBV3-1/TRBV3-2; clone_size: -; cdr3_aa: CASSFTGYTGELFF
v_call: TRBV5-8; clone_size: -; cdr3_aa: CASSPRMNTEAFF
v_call: TRBV7-2; clone_size: -; cdr3_aa: CASSLRGYTGELFF
v_call: TRBV9; clone_size: -; cdr3_aa: CASSVGVDSYNEQFF
v_call: TRBV7-9; clone_size: -; cdr3_aa: CASSFPGTPVGNEQFF
v_call: TRBV11-2; clone_size: -; cdr3_aa: CASSFSGGAVGETQYF